This is a list of T cell receptor beta chains from one sample in a study of blood T cells in healthy people across ages. Each CDR3 protein is one row after TCRdb ran MiXCR on the 5' RACE reads. The top ten clones hold 6.5% to 8% of a sample with about 1.4 million distinct CDR3 sequences, approximately 59% of them seen once. The sample taken for sequencing was blood. The receptors come from a man aged 18 to 35 in good health. The CDR3 runs from the conserved cysteine through the conserved F or W. The order of the fields is J gene, clone size, V gene, D gene, CDR3 DNA, CDR3 protein. The D gene is left open where the match is weak. Size is stated for part of the rows, as once, few or many counts, or as a class when the clone is expanded.

j_call: TRBJ2-1; clone_size: .; v_call: TRBV12-3/TRBV12-4; d_call: .; cdr3_nt: TGTGCCAGCAGACTAGCTGGGACAGACAATGAGCAGTTCTTC; cdr3_aa: CASRLAGTDNEQFF
j_call: TRBJ2-1; clone_size: .; v_call: TRBV6-2/TRBV6-3; d_call: .; cdr3_nt: TGTGCCAGCAGTCCGGCTAGCTTTGAGCAGTTCTTC; cdr3_aa: CASSPASFEQFF
j_call: TRBJ2-2; clone_size: .; v_call: TRBV29-1; d_call: TRBD1; cdr3_nt: TGCAGCGCCGGGGGACAGGTGAACACCGGGGAGCTGTTTTTT; cdr3_aa: CSAGGQVNTGELFF
j_call: TRBJ2-5; clone_size: .; v_call: TRBV29-1; d_call: TRBD2; cdr3_nt: TGCAGCGCCCAGACTAGCGGGAGCGAGGATGAGCAGTACTTC; cdr3_aa: CSAQTSGSEDEQYF
j_call: TRBJ2-5; clone_size: .; v_call: TRBV4-2; d_call: .; cdr3_nt: TGTGCCAGCAGCCAAGCATGGCGGGAAATCCAGAGGGAGCAGTACTTC; cdr3_aa: CASSQAWREIQREQYF
j_call: TRBJ2-3; clone_size: few; v_call: TRBV6-2/TRBV6-3; d_call: TRBD1; cdr3_nt: TGTGTCTCGACAGGGCGCAGCACAGATACGCAGTATTTT; cdr3_aa: CVSTGRSTDTQYF
j_call: TRBJ2-1; clone_size: .; v_call: TRBV10-3; d_call: .; cdr3_nt: TGTGCCATCAGTGAGTCGAAGCAGACCTACAATGAGCAGTTCTTC; cdr3_aa: CAISESKQTYNEQFF
j_call: TRBJ2-5; clone_size: .; v_call: TRBV20-1; d_call: TRBD2; cdr3_nt: TGCAGTGCTAGAGATCCAGTGGGACTAGTCGGACAGACCCAGTACTTC; cdr3_aa: CSARDPVGLVGQTQYF
j_call: TRBJ1-2; clone_size: .; v_call: TRBV3-1; d_call: .; cdr3_nt: TGTGCCAGCAGCGACACCATCTATGGCTACACCTTC; cdr3_aa: CASSDTIYGYTF
j_call: TRBJ2-7; clone_size: .; v_call: TRBV20-1; d_call: TRBD1; cdr3_nt: TGCAGTGCTGGGACAGGGACCCCCTACGAGCAGTACTTC; cdr3_aa: CSAGTGTPYEQYF
j_call: TRBJ2-1; clone_size: .; v_call: TRBV7-8; d_call: TRBD2; cdr3_nt: TGTGCCAGCAGCTTAGGGAGGACTAGCGGGGGAGTATACAATGAGCAGTTCTTC; cdr3_aa: CASSLGRTSGGVYNEQFF
j_call: TRBJ2-4; clone_size: .; v_call: TRBV20-1; d_call: .; cdr3_nt: TGCAGTGCACCTCCGGGACATACGGCCAAAAACATTCAGTACTTC; cdr3_aa: CSAPPGHTAKNIQYF
j_call: TRBJ2-7; clone_size: .; v_call: TRBV15; d_call: .; cdr3_nt: TGTGCCACCAGCAGAGCGGGTGTGGCAGGGGGACTCTACGAGCAGTACTTC; cdr3_aa: CATSRAGVAGGLYEQYF
j_call: TRBJ2-2; clone_size: once; v_call: TRBV20-1; d_call: .; cdr3_nt: TGCAGTGCCCCACCCCGCGGCACCGGGGAGCTGTTTTTT; cdr3_aa: CSAPPRGTGELFF
j_call: TRBJ2-3; clone_size: .; v_call: TRBV10-3; d_call: .; cdr3_nt: TGTGCCACCCTCCCAGGGGGGGAGCAGGGAGATACGCAGTATTTT; cdr3_aa: CATLPGGEQGDTQYF
j_call: TRBJ2-1; clone_size: .; v_call: TRBV9; d_call: .; cdr3_nt: TGTGCCAGCAGCGCCAGCGTAAGTTCCTACAATGAGCAGTTCTTC; cdr3_aa: CASSASVSSYNEQFF
j_call: TRBJ1-5; clone_size: .; v_call: TRBV2; d_call: TRBD1; cdr3_nt: TGTGCCAGCACCGGGACAGTACTCCAATATAGCAATCAGCCCCAGCATTTT; cdr3_aa: CASTGTVLQYSNQPQHF
j_call: TRBJ2-7; clone_size: .; v_call: TRBV2; d_call: .; cdr3_nt: TGTGCCAGCAGCGTCCCCTCGGGAGCAGGGAACGCCTACGAGCAGTACTTC; cdr3_aa: CASSVPSGAGNAYEQYF
j_call: TRBJ2-3; clone_size: .; v_call: TRBV20-1; d_call: TRBD2; cdr3_nt: TGCAGTGCTATAAGAAGGGTAGCGGGAACAGATACGCAGTATTTT; cdr3_aa: CSAIRRVAGTDTQYF
j_call: TRBJ2-3; clone_size: .; v_call: TRBV28; d_call: TRBD1; cdr3_nt: TGTGCCAGCATTTACGGGACAGGGGGCACAGATACGCAGTATTTT; cdr3_aa: CASIYGTGGTDTQYF
j_call: TRBJ2-4; clone_size: .; v_call: TRBV27; d_call: .; cdr3_nt: TGTGCCAGCAGTGCCCGAGCCAAAAACATTCAGTACTTC; cdr3_aa: CASSARAKNIQYF
j_call: TRBJ2-7; clone_size: few; v_call: TRBV9; d_call: .; cdr3_nt: TGTGCCAGCAGCGTAGCGTTTTCGCCAGCCTACGAGCAGTACTTC; cdr3_aa: CASSVAFSPAYEQYF
j_call: TRBJ2-5; clone_size: .; v_call: TRBV20-1; d_call: .; cdr3_nt: TGCAGTGCTAGGGGCAGGGGAGAGTACCAAGAGACCCAGTACTTC; cdr3_aa: CSARGRGEYQETQYF
j_call: TRBJ1-1; clone_size: few; v_call: TRBV7-9; d_call: .; cdr3_nt: TGTGCCAGCAGCTCGCTTGAGGGACCCTACACTGAAGCTTTCTTT; cdr3_aa: CASSSLEGPYTEAFF
j_call: TRBJ2-7; clone_size: .; v_call: TRBV27; d_call: TRBD2; cdr3_nt: TGTGCCAGCAGTTTATCCGGGACTACATTCGTCCAGCAGTACTTC; cdr3_aa: CASSLSGTTFVQQYF
j_call: TRBJ2-1; clone_size: .; v_call: TRBV12-3/TRBV12-4; d_call: .; cdr3_nt: TGTGCCAGCAGTTTAGGTATCGAGCAGTTCTTC; cdr3_aa: CASSLGIEQFF
j_call: TRBJ2-1; clone_size: .; v_call: TRBV7-9; d_call: TRBD2; cdr3_nt: TGTGCCAGCAGCCAAGGGGAAGCGGGAGCTTTCGGTGAGCAGTTCTTC; cdr3_aa: CASSQGEAGAFGEQFF